This entry features one T cell receptor beta chain sequence. Its specific antigen is unknown. Base qualities were left out, and no much larger clone turns up one base away. This sample is part of a study of T cell responses to AZD1222 COVID-19 vaccine (dated by TCRdb to about 2021). Looking at the study overall: Because spike-specific TCR depth and breadth did not differ between the two schedules, AZD1222 recipients who got a second dose at roughly 4 weeks were pooled with those who got a second dose at roughly 12 weeks. Trial participants were enrolled by age into subgroups of 18-55, 56-69 and 70-plus years, and around 150, 29 and 61 TCR-sequenced participants, respectively, were included in these subgroups. A total of over 230 trial participants underwent TCR sequencing, of whom 200 to 220 had received two doses of AZD1222 and about 25 had received two doses of the MenACWY control vaccine.

For this chain, trimming is 5 bases at the V end and 7 bases at the J end, and the number of junction bases without a gene match is 9. The CDR3 holds 14 amino acids from the cysteine to the phenylalanine. Only the CDR3 DNA stays, 42 bases, in frame from base 1. CDR1 and CDR2 were assigned from the germline V gene as MRHNA and SNTAGT. The time point label here, explained by the study, means: baseline before first vaccination. Vaccinee samples came from UK trials COV001 and COV002, including a single-blind randomized controlled phase 2/3 trial of AZD1222 (ChAdOx1 nCoV-19) in healthy adults. For TCRbeta chain sequencing, PBMC samples from trial participants were taken at day 0 and at day 28 after the second dose. Beyond this particular receptor, the publication reports: Participants were mostly white British, with more females than males. The authors suggested clonal diversity may have been underestimated. Conclusions about previously exposed vaccinees are limited, since just five to seven AZD1222 recipients were seropositive for SARS-CoV-2 at baseline. Because no samples from the day 14 peak response were available, repertoires could be characterized only after the peak T cell response. A significant rise in spike-specific TCR breadth and depth was observed after two AZD1222 doses relative to day 0 and relative to MenACWY recipients. The 56-69-year group was small, and its depth increase did not reach significance, likely because of low power. CD4 TCRs associated with the vaccine covered the entire spike protein, and the dominant responses were in regions 160-218 and 743-854. Nearly half of unique spike-specific TCRs reportedly recognized epitopes outside regions mutated in the B.1.351 and B.1.1.7 variants.

The CDR3 regions of human TCRbeta chains were analyzed by immunosequencing. The source study handled its data this way. TCRs in the repertoires were compared against a reference library of SARS-CoV-2-specific TCRs that had been generated with the MIRA antigen-specificity platform. Breadth meant the fraction of unique TCRs that were SARS-CoV-2-associated, whereas depth meant the fraction of total T cells that were SARS-CoV-2-associated. Each spike-specific TCR was assigned to its reactive spike region and to a CD4 or CD8 class using the MIRA data. Log10-transformed breadth and depth values were compared by one-way ANOVA with Sidak's multiple comparisons tests. The clones in this table, taken by TCRdb from immuneACCESS, are in-frame only. Not every clone is retained; where verified, under half of the shortfall comes from an unresolved V gene, and the cause of the rest is unknown. V, J and clone size derive from that table, while D and trimming were established from the DNA sequence. For this sample there are roughly 120,000 clones; 90% to 95% appear just once. Clones ranked in the top ten supply under 3.5% of the sample.

Here the chain combines TRBV6-4 and TRBJ1-2; 8 bases in between match TRBD1. The material was peripheral blood, obtained on day 0 of AZD1222 vaccination. This clonotype was obtained from an adult in good health. The nucleotide sequence is given as TGTGCCAGCAGTACTGGAACAGGGGGGGGTGGCTACACCTTC. It encodes CASSTGTGGGGYTF.